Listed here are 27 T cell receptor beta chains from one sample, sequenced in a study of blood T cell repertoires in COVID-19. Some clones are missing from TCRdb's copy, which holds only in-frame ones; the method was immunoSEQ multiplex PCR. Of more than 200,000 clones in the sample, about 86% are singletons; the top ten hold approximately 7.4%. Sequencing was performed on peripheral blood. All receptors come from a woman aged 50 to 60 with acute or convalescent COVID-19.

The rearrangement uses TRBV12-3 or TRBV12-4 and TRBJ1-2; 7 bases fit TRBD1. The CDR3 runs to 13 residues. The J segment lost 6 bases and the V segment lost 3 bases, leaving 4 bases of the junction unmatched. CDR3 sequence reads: CASSFTGTDGYTF. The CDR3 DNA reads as TGTGCCAGCAGTTTTACCGGGACAGATGGCTACACCTTC.

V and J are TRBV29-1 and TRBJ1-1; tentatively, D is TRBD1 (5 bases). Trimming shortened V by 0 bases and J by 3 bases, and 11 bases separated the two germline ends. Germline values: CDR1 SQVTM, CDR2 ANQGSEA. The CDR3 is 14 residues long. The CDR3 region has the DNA TGCAGCGTTGAAGATCTTCGGGGGGACACTGAAGCTTTCTTT. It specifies CSVEDLRGDTEAFF.

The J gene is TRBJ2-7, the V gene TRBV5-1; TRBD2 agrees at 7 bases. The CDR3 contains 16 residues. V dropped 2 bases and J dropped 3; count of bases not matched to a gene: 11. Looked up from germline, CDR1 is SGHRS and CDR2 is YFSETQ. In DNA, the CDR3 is TGCGCCAGCAGCTTCGACGGCGGGAGAACATTCTACGAGCAGTACTTC. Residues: CASSFDGGRTFYEQYF. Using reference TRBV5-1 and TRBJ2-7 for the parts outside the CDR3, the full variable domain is KAGVTQTPRYLIKTRGQQVTLSCSPISGHRSVSWYQQTPGQGLQFLFEYFSETQRNKGNFPGRFSGRQFSNSRSEMNVSTLELGDSALYLCASSFDGGRTFYEQYFGPGTRLTVT.

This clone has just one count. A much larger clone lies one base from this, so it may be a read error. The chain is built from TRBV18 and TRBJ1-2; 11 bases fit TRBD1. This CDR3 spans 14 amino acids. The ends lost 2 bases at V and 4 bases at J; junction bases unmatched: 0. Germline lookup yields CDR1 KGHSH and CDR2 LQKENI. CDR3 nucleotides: TGTGCCAGCTCACCAGGGACAGGGGGCTATGGCTACACCTTC. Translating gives CASSPGTGGYGYTF. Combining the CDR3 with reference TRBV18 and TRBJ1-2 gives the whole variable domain NAGVMQNPRHLVRRRGQEARLRCSPMKGHSHVYWYRQLPEEGLKFMVYLQKENIIDESGMPKERFSAEFPKEGPSILRIQQVVRGDSAAYFCASSPGTGGYGYTFGSGTRLTVV.

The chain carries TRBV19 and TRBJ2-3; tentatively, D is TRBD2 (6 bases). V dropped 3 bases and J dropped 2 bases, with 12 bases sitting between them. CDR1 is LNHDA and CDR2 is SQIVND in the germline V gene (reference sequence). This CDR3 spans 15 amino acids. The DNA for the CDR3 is TGTGCCAGTAGTATCGGGAGCAGGAACACAGATACGCAGTATTTT. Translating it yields CASSIGSRNTDTQYF. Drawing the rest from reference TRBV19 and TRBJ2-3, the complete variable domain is DGGITQSPKYLFRKEGQNVTLSCEQNLNHDAMYWYRQDPGQGLRLIYYSQIVNDFQKGDIAEGYSVSREKKESFPLTVTSAQKNPTAFYLCASSIGSRNTDTQYFGPGTRLTVL.

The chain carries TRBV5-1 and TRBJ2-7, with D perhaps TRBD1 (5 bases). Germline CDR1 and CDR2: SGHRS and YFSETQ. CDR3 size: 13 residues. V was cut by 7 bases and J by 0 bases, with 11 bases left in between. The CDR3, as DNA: TGCGCCAGCGGAACAGGATCCTCCTACGAGCAGTACTTC. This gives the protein CASGTGSSYEQYF.

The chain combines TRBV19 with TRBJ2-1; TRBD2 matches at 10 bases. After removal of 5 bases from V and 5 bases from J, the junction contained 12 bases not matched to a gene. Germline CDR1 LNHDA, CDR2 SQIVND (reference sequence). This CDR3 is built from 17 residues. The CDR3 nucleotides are TGTGCCAGTAGTTCCTCGACCGGGACTAGCGTTAACAATGAGCAGTTCTTC. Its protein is CASSSSTGTSVNNEQFF.

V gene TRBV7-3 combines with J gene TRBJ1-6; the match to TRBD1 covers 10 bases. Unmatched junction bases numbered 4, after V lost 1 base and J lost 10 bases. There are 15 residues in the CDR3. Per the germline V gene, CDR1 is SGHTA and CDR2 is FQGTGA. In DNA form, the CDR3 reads TGTGCCAGCAGCTTAAGGGGGACAGGGGACTCACCCCTCCACTTT. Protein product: CASSLRGTGDSPLHF.

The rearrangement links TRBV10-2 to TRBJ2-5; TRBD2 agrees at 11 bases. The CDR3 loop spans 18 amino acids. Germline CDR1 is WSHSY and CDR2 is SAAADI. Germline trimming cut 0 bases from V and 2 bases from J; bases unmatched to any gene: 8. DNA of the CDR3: TGCGCCAGCAGTGAGTCGGGACTAGCGGACTTACCTCAAGAGACCCAGTACTTC. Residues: CASSESGLADLPQETQYF.

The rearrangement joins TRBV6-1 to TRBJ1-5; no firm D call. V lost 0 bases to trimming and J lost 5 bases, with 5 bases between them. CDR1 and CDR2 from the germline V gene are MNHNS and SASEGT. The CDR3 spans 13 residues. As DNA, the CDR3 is TGTGCCAGCAGTGAAGCTTATGATCAGCCCCAGCATTTT. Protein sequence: CASSEAYDQPQHF.

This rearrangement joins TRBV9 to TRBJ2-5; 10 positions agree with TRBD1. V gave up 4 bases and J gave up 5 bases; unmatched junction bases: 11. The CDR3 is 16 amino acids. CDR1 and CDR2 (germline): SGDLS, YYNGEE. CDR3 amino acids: CASSSQTGGSWETQYF. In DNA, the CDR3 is TGTGCCAGCAGCTCACAGACAGGGGGCTCGTGGGAGACCCAGTACTTC.

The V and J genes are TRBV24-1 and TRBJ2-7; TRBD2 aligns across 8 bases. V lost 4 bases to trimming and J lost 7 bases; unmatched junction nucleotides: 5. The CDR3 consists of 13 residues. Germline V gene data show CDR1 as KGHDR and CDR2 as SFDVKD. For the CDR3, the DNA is TGTGCCACCAGTGACAGCGGGAGAGGTGAGCAGTACTTC. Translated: CATSDSGRGEQYF.

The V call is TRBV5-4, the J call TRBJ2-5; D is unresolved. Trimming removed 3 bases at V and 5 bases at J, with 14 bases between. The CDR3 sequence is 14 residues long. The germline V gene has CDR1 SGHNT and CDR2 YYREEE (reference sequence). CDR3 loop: CASSSGGVRETQYF. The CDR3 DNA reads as TGTGCCAGCAGCTCTGGCGGAGTTAGGGAGACCCAGTACTTC.

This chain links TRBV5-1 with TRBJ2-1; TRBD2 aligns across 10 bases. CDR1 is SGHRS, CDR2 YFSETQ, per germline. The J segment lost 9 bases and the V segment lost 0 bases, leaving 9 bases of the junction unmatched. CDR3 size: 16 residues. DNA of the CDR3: TGCGCCAGCAGCTTGGGGCTAGCGGGAGCGGTCGGTGAGCAGTTCTTC. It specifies CASSLGLAGAVGEQFF. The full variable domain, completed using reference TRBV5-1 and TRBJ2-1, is KAGVTQTPRYLIKTRGQQVTLSCSPISGHRSVSWYQQTPGQGLQFLFEYFSETQRNKGNFPGRFSGRQFSNSRSEMNVSTLELGDSALYLCASSLGLAGAVGEQFFGPGTRLTVL.

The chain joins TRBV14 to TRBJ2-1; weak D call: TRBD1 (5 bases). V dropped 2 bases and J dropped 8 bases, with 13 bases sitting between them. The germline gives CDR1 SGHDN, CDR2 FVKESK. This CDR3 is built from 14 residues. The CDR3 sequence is CASSQIGAPDEQFF. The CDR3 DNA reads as TGTGCCAGCAGCCAAATAGGGGCCCCCGATGAGCAGTTCTTC.

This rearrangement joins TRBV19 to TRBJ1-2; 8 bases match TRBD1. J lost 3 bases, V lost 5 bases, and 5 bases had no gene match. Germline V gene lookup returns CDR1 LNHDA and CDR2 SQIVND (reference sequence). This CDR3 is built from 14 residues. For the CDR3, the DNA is TGTGCCAGTAGTCCCCAGGGGGCGTACTATGGCTACACCTTC. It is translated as CASSPQGAYYGYTF.

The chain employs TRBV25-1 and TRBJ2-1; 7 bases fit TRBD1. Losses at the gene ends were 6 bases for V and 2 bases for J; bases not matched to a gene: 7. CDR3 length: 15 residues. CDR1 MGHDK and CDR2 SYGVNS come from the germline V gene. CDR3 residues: CASSLEGQTYNEQFF. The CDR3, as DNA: TGTGCCAGCAGCCTCGAGGGACAGACCTACAATGAGCAGTTCTTC.

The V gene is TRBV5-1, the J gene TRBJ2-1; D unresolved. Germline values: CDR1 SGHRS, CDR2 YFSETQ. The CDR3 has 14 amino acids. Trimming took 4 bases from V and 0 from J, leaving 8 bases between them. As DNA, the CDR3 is TGCGCCAGCAGCACCCTTAGCTCCTACAATGAGCAGTTCTTC. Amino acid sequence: CASSTLSSYNEQFF.

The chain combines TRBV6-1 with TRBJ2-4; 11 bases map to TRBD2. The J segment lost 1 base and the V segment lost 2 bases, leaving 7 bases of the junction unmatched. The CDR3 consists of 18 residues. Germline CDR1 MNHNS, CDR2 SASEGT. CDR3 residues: CASSEMVTSGNAKNIQYF. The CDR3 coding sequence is TGTGCCAGCAGTGAAATGGTGACTAGCGGGAACGCCAAAAACATTCAGTACTTC.

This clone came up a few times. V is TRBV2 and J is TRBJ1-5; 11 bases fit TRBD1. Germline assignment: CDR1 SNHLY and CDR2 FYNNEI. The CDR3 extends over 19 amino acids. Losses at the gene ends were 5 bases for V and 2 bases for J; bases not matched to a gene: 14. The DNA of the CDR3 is TGTGCCAGCAGTCCGGTTGGACAGGGGGCAAGGGTGGGCAATCAGCCCCAGCATTTT. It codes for CASSPVGQGARVGNQPQHF.

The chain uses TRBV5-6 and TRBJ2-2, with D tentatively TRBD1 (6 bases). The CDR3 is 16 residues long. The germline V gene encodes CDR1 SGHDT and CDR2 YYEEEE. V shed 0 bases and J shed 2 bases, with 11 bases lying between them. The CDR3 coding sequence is TGTGCCAGCAGCTTGGCCTTACAGGGAAACACCGGGGAGCTGTTTTTT. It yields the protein CASSLALQGNTGELFF.

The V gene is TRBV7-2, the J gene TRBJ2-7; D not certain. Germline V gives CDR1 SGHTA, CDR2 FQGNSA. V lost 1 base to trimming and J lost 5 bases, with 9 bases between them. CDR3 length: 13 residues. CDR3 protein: CASSLESRHEQYF. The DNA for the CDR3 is TGTGCCAGCAGCTTAGAGTCGAGGCACGAGCAGTACTTC.

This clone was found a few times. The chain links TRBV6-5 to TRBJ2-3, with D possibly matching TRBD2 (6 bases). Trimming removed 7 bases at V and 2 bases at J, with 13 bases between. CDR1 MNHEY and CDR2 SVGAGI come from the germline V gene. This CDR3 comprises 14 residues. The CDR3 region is CASKAGGITDTQYF. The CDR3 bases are TGTGCCAGCAAGGCGGGCGGGATCACAGATACGCAGTATTTT.

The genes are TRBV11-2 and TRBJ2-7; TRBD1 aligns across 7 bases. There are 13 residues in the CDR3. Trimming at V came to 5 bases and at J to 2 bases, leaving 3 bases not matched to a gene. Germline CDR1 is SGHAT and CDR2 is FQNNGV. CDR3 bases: TGTGCCAGCAGCAACCAGGGGGCCTACGAGCAGTACTTC. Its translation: CASSNQGAYEQYF.

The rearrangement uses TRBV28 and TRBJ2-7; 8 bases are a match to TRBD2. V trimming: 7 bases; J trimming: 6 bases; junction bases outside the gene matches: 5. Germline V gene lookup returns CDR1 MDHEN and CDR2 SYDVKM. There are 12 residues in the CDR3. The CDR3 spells CASKREGLEQYF. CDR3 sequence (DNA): TGTGCCAGCAAACGGGAGGGCCTCGAGCAGTACTTC. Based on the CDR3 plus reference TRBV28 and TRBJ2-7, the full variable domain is DVKVTQSSRYLVKRTGEKVFLECVQDMDHENMFWYRQDPGLGLRLIYFSYDVKMKEKGDIPEGYSVSREKKERFSLILESASTNQTSMYLCASKREGLEQYFGPGTRLTVT.

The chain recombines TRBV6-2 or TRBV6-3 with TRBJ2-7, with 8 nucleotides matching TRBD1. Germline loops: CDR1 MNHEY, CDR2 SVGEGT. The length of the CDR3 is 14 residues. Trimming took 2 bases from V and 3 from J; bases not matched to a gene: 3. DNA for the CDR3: TGTGCCAGCAGTTACGGACAGGGTAACTACGAGCAGTACTTC. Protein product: CASSYGQGNYEQYF.

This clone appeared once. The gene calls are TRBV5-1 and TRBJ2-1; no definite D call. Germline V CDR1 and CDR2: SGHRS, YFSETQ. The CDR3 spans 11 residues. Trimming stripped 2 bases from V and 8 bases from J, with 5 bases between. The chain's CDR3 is CASSFLYEQFF. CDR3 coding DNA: TGCGCCAGCAGCTTTTTATATGAGCAGTTCTTC.